This TCR beta chain was retrieved from a study of T cells in Graves' hyperthyroidism and ophthalmopathy. Study-level findings and limits: Onset of ophthalmopathy came a median approximately 6.5 months after the model predicted it. Blood also carried most thyroid clonotypes expanded above 0.001.

This CDR3 contains 15 residues. Germline assignment: CDR1 SGHVS and CDR2 FNYEAQ. V lost 5 bases and J 5 bases, leaving 15 bases between the germline ends. This clonotype was seen repeatedly, ten times or more. Its antigen remains unknown. Amplification targeted TCR beta CDR3 regions from RNA transcripts. When the TCR CDR3 underwent first-round RT-PCR, the HTBI primer set was used. TCRdb reprocessed the multiplex PCR reads via MiXCR and lists one record per CDR3 protein. The sample lists hundreds of thousands of distinct CDR3 sequences, about 45% occurring once. V usage is TRBV7-6 and J usage is TRBJ1-4; D gene ambiguous. This TCR came from an adult man with Graves' disease, either hyperthyroidism or ophthalmopathy (not recorded which). The sequenced sample was peripheral blood or thyroid tissue (not recorded which). CDR3 sequence reads: CASSGRYGLNEKLFF. CDR3 nucleotide sequence: TGTGCCAGCAGCGGACGTTACGGGTTGAATGAAAAACTGTTTTTT.